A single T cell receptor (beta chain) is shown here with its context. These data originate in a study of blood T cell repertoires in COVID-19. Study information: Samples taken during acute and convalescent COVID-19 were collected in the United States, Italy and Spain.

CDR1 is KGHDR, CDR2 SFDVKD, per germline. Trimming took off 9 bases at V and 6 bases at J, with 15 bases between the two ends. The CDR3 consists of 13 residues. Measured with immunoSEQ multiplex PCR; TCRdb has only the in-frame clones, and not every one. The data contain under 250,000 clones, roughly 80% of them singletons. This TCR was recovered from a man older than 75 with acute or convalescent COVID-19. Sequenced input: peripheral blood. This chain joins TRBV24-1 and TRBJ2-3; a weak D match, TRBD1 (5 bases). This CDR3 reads CATSSTVLDTQYF. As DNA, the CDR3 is TGTGCCACCTCTTCGACAGTCCTGGATACGCAGTATTTT.